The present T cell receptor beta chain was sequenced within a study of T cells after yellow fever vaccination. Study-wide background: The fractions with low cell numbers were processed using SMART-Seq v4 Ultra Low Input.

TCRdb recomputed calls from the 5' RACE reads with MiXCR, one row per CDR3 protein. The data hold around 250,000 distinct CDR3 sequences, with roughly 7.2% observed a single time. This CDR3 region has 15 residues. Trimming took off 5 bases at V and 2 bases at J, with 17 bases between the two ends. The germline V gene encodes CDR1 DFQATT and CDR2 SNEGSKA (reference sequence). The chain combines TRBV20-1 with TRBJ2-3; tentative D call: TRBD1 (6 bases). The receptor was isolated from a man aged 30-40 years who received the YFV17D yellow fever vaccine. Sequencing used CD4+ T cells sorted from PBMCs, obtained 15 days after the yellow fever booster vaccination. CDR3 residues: CSAPGADVFTDTQYF. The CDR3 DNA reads TGCAGTGCTCCAGGGGCGGATGTATTCACAGATACGCAGTATTTT.